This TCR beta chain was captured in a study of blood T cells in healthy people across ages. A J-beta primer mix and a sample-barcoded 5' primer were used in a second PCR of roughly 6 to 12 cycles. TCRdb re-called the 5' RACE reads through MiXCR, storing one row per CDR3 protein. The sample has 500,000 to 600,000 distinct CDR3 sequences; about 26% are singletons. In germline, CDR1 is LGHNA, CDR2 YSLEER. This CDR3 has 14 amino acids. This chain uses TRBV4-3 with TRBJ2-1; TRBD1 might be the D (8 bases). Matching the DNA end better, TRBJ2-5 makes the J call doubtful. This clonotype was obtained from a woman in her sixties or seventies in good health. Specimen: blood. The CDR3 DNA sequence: TGCGCCAGCAGCCAGGCACAGGGGGGGGAGACCCAGTACTTC. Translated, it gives CASSQAQGGETQYF.